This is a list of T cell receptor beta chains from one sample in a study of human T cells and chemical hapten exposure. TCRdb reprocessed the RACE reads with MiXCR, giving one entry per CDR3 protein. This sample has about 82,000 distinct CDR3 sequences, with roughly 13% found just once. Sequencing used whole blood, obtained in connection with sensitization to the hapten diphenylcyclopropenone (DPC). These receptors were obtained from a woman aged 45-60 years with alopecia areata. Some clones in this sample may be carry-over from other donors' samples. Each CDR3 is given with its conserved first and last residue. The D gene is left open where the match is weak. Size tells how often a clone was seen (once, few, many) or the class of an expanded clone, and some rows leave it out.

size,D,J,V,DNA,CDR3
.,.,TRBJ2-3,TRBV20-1,TGCAGTGCTAGTCCCGGGAGTGGCACAGATACGCAGTATTTT,CSASPGSGTDTQYF
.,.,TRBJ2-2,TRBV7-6,TGTGCCAGCAGCCGCCGGCGGGCCGCGCTCCAAACCGGGGAGCTGTTTTTT,CASSRRRAALQTGELFF
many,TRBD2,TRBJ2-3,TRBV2,TGTGCCGGAGCGGGAGTCGCAGATACGCAGTATTTT,CAGAGVADTQYF
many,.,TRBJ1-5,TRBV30,TGTGCCTGGAGTCTGGGGGGCAGCGGCCAGCCCCAGCATTTT,CAWSLGGSGQPQHF
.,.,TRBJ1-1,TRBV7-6,TGTGTCAGCACGGGGGGGCAGGGAGCTTTCTTT,CVSTGGQGAFF
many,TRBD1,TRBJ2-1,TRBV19,TGTGCCAGTAGTATAGGGCGGGACAGGTTTTACAATGAGCAGTTCTTC,CASSIGRDRFYNEQFF
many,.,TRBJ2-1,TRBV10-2,TGCGCCAGCAGTGAGTCTTGGGGCGGTTATGAGCAGTTCTTC,CASSESWGGYEQFF
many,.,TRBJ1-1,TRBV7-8,TGTGCCAGCAGCTTAGAGGGGCGTTCTACTGAAGCTTTCTTT,CASSLEGRSTEAFF
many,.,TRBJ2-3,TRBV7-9,TGTGCCAGCAGCTTTACTTTCGGAGGTACAGATACGCAGTATTTT,CASSFTFGGTDTQYF
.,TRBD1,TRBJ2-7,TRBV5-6,TGTGCCAGCAGGGGGACAGGAGCGGCCTACGAGCAGTACTTC,CASRGTGAAYEQYF
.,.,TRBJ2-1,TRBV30,TGTGCCTGGCATCGACTAGAGCCATGCAATGAGCAGTTCTTC,CAWHRLEPCNEQFF
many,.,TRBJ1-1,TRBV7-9,TGTGCCAGCAGCGTTAGGGGAGTCCCTGAAGCTTTCTTT,CASSVRGVPEAFF
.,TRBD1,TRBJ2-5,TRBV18,TGTGCCAGCTCACTAACGACAGGGAACAAGCAAGAGACCCAGTACTTC,CASSLTTGNKQETQYF
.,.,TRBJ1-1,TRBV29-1,TGCAGCGTTGTATGGCAGCCCAACACTGAAGCTTTCTTT,CSVVWQPNTEAFF
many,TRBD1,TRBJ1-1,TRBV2,TGTGCCAGCGCACGGGACAGGGGGTATTCGAACACTGAAGCTTTCTTT,CASARDRGYSNTEAFF
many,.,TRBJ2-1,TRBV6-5,TGTGCCAGCGGGAGGGGGGTAAACAATGAGCAGTTCTTC,CASGRGVNNEQFF
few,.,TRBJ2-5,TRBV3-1,TGTGCCAGCAGCCACTTAGGAGCCGGGGAGACCCAGTACTTC,CASSHLGAGETQYF
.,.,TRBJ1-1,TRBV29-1,TGCAGCGTTGGTCGCGGTGCTGAAGCTTTCTTT,CSVGRGAEAFF
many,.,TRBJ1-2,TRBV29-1,TGCAGCGTCGCAACGGGGCAGGGGCCGGTTAGTGTCTACACCTTC,CSVATGQGPVSVYTF
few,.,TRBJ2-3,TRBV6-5,TGTGCCAGCAGTCCTACGAAGGTGGGCACAGATACGCAGTATTTT,CASSPTKVGTDTQYF
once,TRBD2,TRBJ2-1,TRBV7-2,TGTGCCGGCAGTCGATTAGCGGGAGGGACGTACAATGAGCAGTTCTTC,CAGSRLAGGTYNEQFF
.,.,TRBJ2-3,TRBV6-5,TGTGCCAGCAGGGAGACAGGAGCTAGCACAGATACGCAGTATTTT,CASRETGASTDTQYF
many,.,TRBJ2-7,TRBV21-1,TGTGCCAGCAGCTTTTCCTACGAGCAGTACTTC,CASSFSYEQYF
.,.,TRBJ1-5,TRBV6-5,TGTGCCAGCAGAAGACGCCAGAATCAGCCCCAGCATTTT,CASRRRQNQPQHF
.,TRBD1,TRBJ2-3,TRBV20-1,TGCAGTGCTAGAGATTTCAGGGGGCAAGATACGCAGTATTTT,CSARDFRGQDTQYF
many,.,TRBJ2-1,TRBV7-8,TGTGCCAGCGGCCATGAGCAGTTCTTC,CASGHEQFF
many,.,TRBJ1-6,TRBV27,TGTGCCAGCAGTTTAACCTGGGGCTCCTATAATTCACCCCTCCACTTT,CASSLTWGSYNSPLHF
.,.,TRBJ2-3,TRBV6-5,TGTGCCAGCAGTTACATACGCTTCTCTAGCACAGATACGCAGTATTTT,CASSYIRFSSTDTQYF
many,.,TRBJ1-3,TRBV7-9,TGTGCCAGCAGCTTAATGGACTTCGGAAACACCATATATTTT,CASSLMDFGNTIYF
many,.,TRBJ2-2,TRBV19,TGTGCCAGTAGTTATCAGCAGGTTGGCACCGGGGAGCTGTTTTTT,CASSYQQVGTGELFF
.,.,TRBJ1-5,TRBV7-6,TGTGCCAGCAGTGAGGCAGGGGTCAATCAGCCCCAGCATTTT,CASSEAGVNQPQHF
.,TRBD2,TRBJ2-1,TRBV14,TGTGCCAGCAGCTACAGAAGCGGGAGCGGTTACAATGAGCAGTTCTTC,CASSYRSGSGYNEQFF
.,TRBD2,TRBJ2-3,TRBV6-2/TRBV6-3,TGTGCCAGCAGAGGCGACTCTAGCGGGAGGACAGATACGCAGTATTTT,CASRGDSSGRTDTQYF
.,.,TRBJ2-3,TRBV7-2,TGTGCCAGCAGCCGACCCCCACACACAGATACGCAGTATTTT,CASSRPPHTDTQYF
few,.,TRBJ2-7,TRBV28,TGTGCCAGCAGTCCGCCTCAGGGGAACGAGCAGTACTTC,CASSPPQGNEQYF
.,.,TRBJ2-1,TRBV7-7,TGTGCCAGCAGCCTAACGATATGGAACAATGAGCAGTTCTTC,CASSLTIWNNEQFF
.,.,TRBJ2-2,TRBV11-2,TGTGCCAGCAGGGGCACCGGGGAGCTGTTTTTT,CASRGTGELFF
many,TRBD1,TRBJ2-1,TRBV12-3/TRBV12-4,TGTGCCAGCAGTCCGGGACAGGGAGATGAGCAGTTCTTC,CASSPGQGDEQFF
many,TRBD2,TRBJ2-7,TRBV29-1,TGCAGCGCTATCGGGACTAGCAGCCACGAGCAGTACTTC,CSAIGTSSHEQYF
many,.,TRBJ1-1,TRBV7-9,TGTGCCAGCAGCTTACCAGGAGAGAACACTGAAGCTTTCTTT,CASSLPGENTEAFF
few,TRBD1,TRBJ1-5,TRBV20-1,TGCAGTGCTATAGCAGGGGGGCAGCCCCAGCATTTT,CSAIAGGQPQHF
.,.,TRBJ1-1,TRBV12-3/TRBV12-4,TGTGCCAGCAGTTTTGGGCGTTCGGGTACTGAAGCTTTCTTT,CASSFGRSGTEAFF
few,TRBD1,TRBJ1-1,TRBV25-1,TGTGCCAGCAAGCGTGCAGAGGGGGCTACTGAAGCTTTCTTT,CASKRAEGATEAFF
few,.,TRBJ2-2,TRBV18,TGTGCCAGCTCACCAAGAAAGGCTTCTCAGACCGGCACCGGGGAGCTGTTTTTT,CASSPRKASQTGTGELFF
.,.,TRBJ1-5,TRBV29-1,TGCAGCGAGGCTACACCACATTCGCCCCAGCATTTT,CSEATPHSPQHF
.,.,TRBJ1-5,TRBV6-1,TGTGCCAGCAGTACCAGGGACAATCAGCCCCAGCATTTT,CASSTRDNQPQHF
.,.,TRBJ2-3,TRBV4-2,TGTGCCAGCAGCCACTCGGCGGATCGCGGAGATACGCAGTATTTT,CASSHSADRGDTQYF
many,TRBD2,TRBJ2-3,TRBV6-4,TGTGCCAGCAGTGCCGGACTAGCGGGAGTTAGCACAGATACGCAGTATTTT,CASSAGLAGVSTDTQYF
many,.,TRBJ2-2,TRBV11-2,TGTGCCAGCAGCTTCACAGACACCGGGGAGCTGTTTTTT,CASSFTDTGELFF
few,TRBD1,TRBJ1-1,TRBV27,TGTGCCAGCTATCGAGGGACAGGAGCGAACACTGAAGCTTTCTTT,CASYRGTGANTEAFF
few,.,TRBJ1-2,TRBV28,TGTGCCAGCAGTCCCCCCGGACAGCGTGGCTACACCTTC,CASSPPGQRGYTF
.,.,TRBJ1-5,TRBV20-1,TGCAGTGCTAGGGGCGGGGGGATTTATCAGCCCCAGCATTTT,CSARGGGIYQPQHF
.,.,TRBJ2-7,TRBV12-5,TGTGCCTGGACTATTGGGTACGAGCAGTACTTC,CAWTIGYEQYF
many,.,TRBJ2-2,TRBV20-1,TGCAGTGCTAGTTACTCGAACACCGGGGAGCTGTTTTTT,CSASYSNTGELFF
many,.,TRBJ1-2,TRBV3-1,TGTGCCAGCAGCCAAGTTGGTGGCTACACCTTC,CASSQVGGYTF
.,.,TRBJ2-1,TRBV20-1,TGCAGTGCTAGAGATTTGGGGGGATACAATGAGCAGTTCTTC,CSARDLGGYNEQFF
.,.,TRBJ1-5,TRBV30,TGTGCCTGGAGTGTAGGAGGGAATCAGCCCCAGCATTTT,CAWSVGGNQPQHF